This entry is about one T cell receptor (beta chain). The sample comes from a study of blood T cell repertoires in COVID-19. The overall study: PBMCs, B-cell-depleted T cells, or T cells provided the cDNA or gDNA that made up the material.

Sequencing was performed with immunoSEQ multiplex PCR; in TCRdb, only in-frame clones are kept and a portion is missing. The sample records about 250,000 clones, around 90% being singletons. CDR1 is LGHDT, CDR2 YNNKEL, per germline (reference sequence). With 1 base removed from V and 3 bases from J, the gap between germline ends came to 10 bases. This CDR3 region has 15 residues. This chain uses TRBV3-1 (or the pseudogene TRBV3-2) with TRBJ2-1; no reliable D call. The sequenced sample was peripheral blood. The sequence derives from a woman younger than 45 with acute or convalescent COVID-19. CDR3 bases: TGTGCCAGCAGCCAAGTTCCCCTAGGCTACAATGAGCAGTTCTTC. As protein: CASSQVPLGYNEQFF.